This T cell receptor (beta chain) is drawn from a study of OX40 agonist ivuxolimab in advanced cancers. Only in-frame clones appear in the TCRdb table, and some are missing; sequencing was by immunoSEQ multiplex PCR. The data show around 56,000 clones, with nearly 90% seen just once and 11% held by the top ten. V lost 4 bases and J 6 bases, leaving 17 bases between the germline ends. This CDR3 comprises 14 residues. CDR1 is SGHDT and CDR2 is YYEEEE in the germline V gene. Study results and limitations: Some of the nonresponding patients also showed low levels of normalized T-cell clonal expansion. In the expanded peripheral T cells, antigen specificity was never determined. CD4+ and CD8+ blood T cells expanded clonally by week 6 at 0.1 to 3.0 mg/kg.

Collection of blood occurred at baseline, at cycle 4 day 1, and at cycle 7 day 1. With respect to this clone: Antigen: not known.

The chain couples TRBV5-6 to TRBJ2-7; D assignment may be TRBD1 or TRBD2 (5 bases each). The sample was CD4+ or CD8+ T cells sorted from blood, taken in a trial of the OX40 agonist ivuxolimab. This TCR was recovered from an adult with an advanced solid tumor such as melanoma, head and neck, liver or kidney cancer. The CDR3 protein is CASSPGLLRGEQYF. The DNA of the CDR3 is TGTGCCAGCAGCCCCGGTCTCTTGAGGGGCGAGCAGTACTTC.